This passage covers 4 T cell receptor beta chains from one sample sequenced in a study of PD-1 blockade in mismatch repair-deficient tumors (dated by TCRdb to about 2017). Library prep was done by the immunoSEQ multiplex PCR assay. Not all clones reach the TCRdb copy of this immuneACCESS table, which keeps in-frame sequences only. Checked studies attribute under half of the gap to unresolved V genes and leave the rest unexplained. The sample contains over 60,000 clones, more than 70% of them found a single time. Clones ranked in the top ten supply roughly 13% of the sample. The material was peripheral blood, obtained 52 weeks after starting pembrolizumab. The receptors were gathered from an adult with mismatch repair-deficient cancer.

The gene calls are TRBV5-1 and TRBJ2-3; D is ambiguous. This CDR3 comprises 14 residues. Germline CDR1 reads SGHRS; CDR2 reads YFSETQ. V was shortened by 1 base and J by 0 bases, with 6 bases between the two germline ends. In DNA form, the CDR3 reads TGCGCCAGCAGCTTGTATCAAAGCACAGATACGCAGTATTTT. Translation gives CASSLYQSTDTQYF.

The rearrangement links TRBV6-1 to TRBJ1-2; 9 nucleotides match TRBD1. Trimming at V came to 3 bases and at J to 4 bases, leaving 3 bases not matched to a gene. The CDR3 loop spans 14 amino acids. The V gene's germline CDR1 is MNHNS and CDR2 SASEGT. The CDR3 region is CASSDGQGIYGYTF. The CDR3 coding sequence is TGTGCCAGCAGTGACGGACAGGGGATCTATGGCTACACCTTC.

The J gene is TRBJ1-5, the V gene TRBV4-1; D is unresolved. CDR3 length: 15 residues. The V end was cut by 0 bases, the J end by 7 bases, with 13 bases between. CDR1 and CDR2 from the germline V gene are MGHRA and YSYEKL. CDR3 sequence (DNA): TGCGCCAGCAGCCAAGATTGGTGGGGAAAGCAGCCCCAGCATTTT. As protein: CASSQDWWGKQPQHF.

V usage is TRBV5-1 and J usage is TRBJ2-7, with D unclear. Deletions cut 4 bases from V and 3 bases from J, with 14 bases between. Germline-derived CDR1 and CDR2 are SGHRS and YFSETQ. The CDR3 contains 14 residues. The CDR3, as DNA: TGCGCCAGCAGCGGCGATTTATCACTCTACGAGCAGTACTTC. Its protein product is CASSGDLSLYEQYF.